This TCR beta chain originates from a study of siplizumab effects on memory and regulatory T cells. The study's findings and limits: The alloreactive clones that mapped to unstimulated subsets made up only a minor fraction.

Germline V gene lookup returns CDR1 MDHEN and CDR2 SYDVKM. Trimming stripped 2 bases from V and 2 bases from J, with 1 base between. The length of the CDR3 is 12 residues. As concerns this clone: Antigen: not known.

Some clones are missing from TCRdb's copy, which holds only in-frame ones; the method was immunoSEQ multiplex PCR. The data contain 90,000 to 150,000 clones, 80% to 95% of them seen just once; the ten biggest clones take up around 0.15%. The receptor was derived from a human donor in good health. The sequenced sample consisted of non-Treg CD4+ T cells sorted from blood. The chain links TRBV28 to TRBJ1-3; D call uncertain. The CDR3 region is CASSLAGNTIYF. DNA of the CDR3: TGTGCCAGCAGTTTAGCTGGAAACACCATATATTTT.